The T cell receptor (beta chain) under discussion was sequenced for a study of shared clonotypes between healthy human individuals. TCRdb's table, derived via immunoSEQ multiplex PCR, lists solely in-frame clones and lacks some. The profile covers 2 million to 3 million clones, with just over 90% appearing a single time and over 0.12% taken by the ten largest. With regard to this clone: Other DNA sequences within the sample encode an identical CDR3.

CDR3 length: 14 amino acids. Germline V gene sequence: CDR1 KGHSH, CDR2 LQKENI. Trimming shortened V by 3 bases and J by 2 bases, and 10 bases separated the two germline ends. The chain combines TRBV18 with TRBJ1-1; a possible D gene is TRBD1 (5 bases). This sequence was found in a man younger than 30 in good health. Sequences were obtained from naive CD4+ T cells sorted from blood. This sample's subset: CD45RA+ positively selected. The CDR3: CASSPGGGNTEAFF. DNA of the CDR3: TGTGCCAGCTCACCCGGGGGAGGAAACACTGAAGCTTTCTTT.